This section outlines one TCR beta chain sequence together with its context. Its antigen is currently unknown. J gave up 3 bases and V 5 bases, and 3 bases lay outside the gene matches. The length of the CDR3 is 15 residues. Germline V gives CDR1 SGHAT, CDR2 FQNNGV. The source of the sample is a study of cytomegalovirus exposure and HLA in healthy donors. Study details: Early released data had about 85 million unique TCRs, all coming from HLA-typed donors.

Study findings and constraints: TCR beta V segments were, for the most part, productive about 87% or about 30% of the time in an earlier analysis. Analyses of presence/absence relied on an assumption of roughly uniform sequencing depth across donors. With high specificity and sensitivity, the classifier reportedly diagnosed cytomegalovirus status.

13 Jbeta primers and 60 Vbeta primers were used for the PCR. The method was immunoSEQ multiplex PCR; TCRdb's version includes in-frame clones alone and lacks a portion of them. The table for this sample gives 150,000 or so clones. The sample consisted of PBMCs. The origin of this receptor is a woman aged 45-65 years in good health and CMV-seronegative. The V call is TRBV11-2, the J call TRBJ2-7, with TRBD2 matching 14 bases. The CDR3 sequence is CASSPGTSGGYEQYF. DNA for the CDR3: TGTGCCAGCAGCCCGGGGACTAGCGGGGGCTACGAGCAGTACTTC.